These T cell receptor beta chains were read from a single sample in a study of early stage breast cancer tumors. The repertoire was sequenced with immunoSEQ multiplex PCR; TCRdb's copy has only in-frame clones and lacks some. The table includes around 490 clones, under 85% detected once. The sequencing sample was made of normal breast tissue next to the tumor. These receptors were taken from a person aged 40 to 49 with breast cancer. Both conserved end residues are part of each CDR3. Each record gives: D gene, J gene, clone size, V gene, CDR3 DNA, CDR3 protein. The D gene is left open where the match is weak. Some rows have no size entry. The others give once, few or many, or a class for an expanded clone.

D gene: .; J gene: TRBJ2-1; clone size: few; V gene: TRBV7-9; CDR3 DNA: TGTGCCAGCAGCTTATCGTACAATGAGCAGTTCTTC; CDR3 protein: CASSLSYNEQFF
D gene: .; J gene: TRBJ2-1; clone size: hyperexpanded; V gene: TRBV7-6; CDR3 DNA: TGTGCCAGCTCCGGTGGCAATGAGCAGTTCTTC; CDR3 protein: CASSGGNEQFF
D gene: TRBD2; J gene: TRBJ2-1; clone size: few; V gene: TRBV11-2; CDR3 DNA: TGTGCCAGCAGCCGACTAGCGAGCTCCTACAATGAGCAGTTCTTC; CDR3 protein: CASSRLASSYNEQFF
D gene: TRBD2; J gene: TRBJ2-1; clone size: .; V gene: TRBV7-9; CDR3 DNA: TGTGCCAGCAGCATCGGACTAGCCTTCTACAATGAGCAGTTCTTC; CDR3 protein: CASSIGLAFYNEQFF
D gene: .; J gene: TRBJ1-2; clone size: .; V gene: TRBV5-1; CDR3 DNA: TGCGCCAGCAGCTTGGGCAGGGCCGATGGCTACACCTTC; CDR3 protein: CASSLGRADGYTF
D gene: .; J gene: TRBJ1-2; clone size: .; V gene: TRBV11-1; CDR3 DNA: TGTGCCAGCAGCTCCCAGAGTAGCGATGGCTACACCTTC; CDR3 protein: CASSSQSSDGYTF
D gene: .; J gene: TRBJ1-1; clone size: .; V gene: TRBV28; CDR3 DNA: TGTGCCAGCACCATCCCCTTCGGGAGGGGTGAAGCTTTCTTT; CDR3 protein: CASTIPFGRGEAFF
D gene: TRBD1; J gene: TRBJ2-7; clone size: .; V gene: TRBV7-8; CDR3 DNA: TGTGCCAGCAGCCCCCCTTGGGGGACAGGGAACGAGCAGTACTTC; CDR3 protein: CASSPPWGTGNEQYF
D gene: TRBD2; J gene: TRBJ2-2; clone size: .; V gene: TRBV19; CDR3 DNA: TGTGCCAGTAACCTCCTAGCGGGAGTCGGGACCGGGGAGCTGTTTTTT; CDR3 protein: CASNLLAGVGTGELFF
D gene: .; J gene: TRBJ2-1; clone size: .; V gene: TRBV29-1; CDR3 DNA: TGCAGCGTTGAAACCTGGGGCCCGGGTTACTACAATGAGCAGTTCTTC; CDR3 protein: CSVETWGPGYYNEQFF
D gene: .; J gene: TRBJ1-4; clone size: .; V gene: TRBV18; CDR3 DNA: TGTGCCAGCTCACAGACAGAATATCCCGTCCGCGATAATGAAAAACTGTTTTTT; CDR3 protein: CASSQTEYPVRDNEKLFF
D gene: TRBD1; J gene: TRBJ1-2; clone size: once; V gene: TRBV6-4; CDR3 DNA: TGTGCCAGCAGTGACGAACCACCAGACAGGGGGTTAGGCTACACCTTC; CDR3 protein: CASSDEPPDRGLGYTF
D gene: TRBD2; J gene: TRBJ2-7; clone size: .; V gene: TRBV4-1; CDR3 DNA: TGCGCCAGCAGCCAAGGACTAGCGGGCCCAAAATTCTCCTACGAGCAGTACTTC; CDR3 protein: CASSQGLAGPKFSYEQYF
D gene: .; J gene: TRBJ1-1; clone size: .; V gene: TRBV2; CDR3 DNA: TGTGCCAGCAATAGGGACGGAAACACTGAAGCTTTCTTT; CDR3 protein: CASNRDGNTEAFF
D gene: .; J gene: TRBJ1-3; clone size: .; V gene: TRBV6-6; CDR3 DNA: TGTGCCAGCAGTTACTCCCACTCTGGAAACACCATATATTTT; CDR3 protein: CASSYSHSGNTIYF
D gene: .; J gene: TRBJ2-5; clone size: .; V gene: TRBV7-3; CDR3 DNA: TGTGCCAGCAGCCCTAGCTCAGAGGGGGAGCAGTACTTC; CDR3 protein: CASSPSSEGEQYF
D gene: TRBD1; J gene: TRBJ2-7; clone size: .; V gene: TRBV28; CDR3 DNA: TGTGCCAGCAGTTTCACCGGGACAGGGGCCTACGAGCAGTACTTC; CDR3 protein: CASSFTGTGAYEQYF
D gene: TRBD1; J gene: TRBJ2-2; clone size: .; V gene: TRBV9; CDR3 DNA: TGTGCCAGCAGGGAAGGGACAGAGACCGGGGAGCTGTTTTTT; CDR3 protein: CASREGTETGELFF
D gene: .; J gene: TRBJ2-5; clone size: once; V gene: TRBV14; CDR3 DNA: TGTGCCAGCAGCCCTGGGGGGCTTGAGACCCAGTACTTC; CDR3 protein: CASSPGGLETQYF
D gene: .; J gene: TRBJ2-7; clone size: .; V gene: TRBV6-1; CDR3 DNA: TGTGCCACCTTGGACCAGGGCCGCACCCTCTACGAGCAGTACTTC; CDR3 protein: CATLDQGRTLYEQYF
D gene: .; J gene: TRBJ1-1; clone size: few; V gene: TRBV15; CDR3 DNA: TGTGCCACCAGCAGAGGAGGGAACACTGAAGCTTTCTTT; CDR3 protein: CATSRGGNTEAFF
D gene: .; J gene: TRBJ1-1; clone size: .; V gene: TRBV7-9; CDR3 DNA: TGTGCCAGCAGCTTAGCCCAGGGCAGCTCGAACACTGAAGCTTTCTTT; CDR3 protein: CASSLAQGSSNTEAFF
D gene: .; J gene: TRBJ1-6; clone size: .; V gene: TRBV6-1; CDR3 DNA: TGTGCCACCAAAAGTCAAAAGCCCCTCCACTTT; CDR3 protein: CATKSQKPLHF
D gene: .; J gene: TRBJ2-5; clone size: .; V gene: TRBV9; CDR3 DNA: TGTGCCAGCAGCGCCCTGGGGCGGGAGACCCAGTACTTC; CDR3 protein: CASSALGRETQYF
D gene: .; J gene: TRBJ2-7; clone size: few; V gene: TRBV2; CDR3 DNA: TGTGCCAGCAGTTCGGGAGAAGACGAGCAGTACTTC; CDR3 protein: CASSSGEDEQYF
D gene: .; J gene: TRBJ1-3; clone size: .; V gene: TRBV6-5; CDR3 DNA: TGTGCCAGCAGTTACTCCCACTCTGGAAACACCATATATTTT; CDR3 protein: CASSYSHSGNTIYF
D gene: .; J gene: TRBJ2-5; clone size: .; V gene: TRBV28; CDR3 DNA: TGTGCCAGCAGGCCAGAGTACCAAGAGACCCAGTACTTC; CDR3 protein: CASRPEYQETQYF
D gene: .; J gene: TRBJ1-4; clone size: .; V gene: TRBV5-1; CDR3 DNA: TGCGCCAGCAGCTTGAGTGGTGGAGATGAAAAACTGTTTTTT; CDR3 protein: CASSLSGGDEKLFF
D gene: .; J gene: TRBJ2-7; clone size: .; V gene: TRBV20-1; CDR3 DNA: TGCAGTGCTCCAAACTCCTACGAGCAGTACTTC; CDR3 protein: CSAPNSYEQYF
D gene: .; J gene: TRBJ1-5; clone size: .; V gene: TRBV4-2; CDR3 DNA: TGTGCCAGCAGCCGGAGTATGGCAGGGACTAACCCCCAGCATTTT; CDR3 protein: CASSRSMAGTNPQHF
D gene: .; J gene: TRBJ2-7; clone size: .; V gene: TRBV7-3; CDR3 DNA: TGTGCCAGCAGCTTAGGTTACAGGTCCCCCTACGAGCAGTACTTC; CDR3 protein: CASSLGYRSPYEQYF
D gene: .; J gene: TRBJ2-5; clone size: .; V gene: TRBV30; CDR3 DNA: TGTGCCTGGAGTGTCAACGCCCCGGGGACCCAGTACTTC; CDR3 protein: CAWSVNAPGTQYF
D gene: .; J gene: TRBJ1-1; clone size: .; V gene: TRBV7-9; CDR3 DNA: TGTGCCAGCAGCTTAGGGGCAGGGAGGACTGAAGCTTTCTTT; CDR3 protein: CASSLGAGRTEAFF
D gene: .; J gene: TRBJ1-4; clone size: .; V gene: TRBV29-1; CDR3 DNA: TGCAGCGTTTGGGACCCAAGTCGGGAAAAACTGTTTTTT; CDR3 protein: CSVWDPSREKLFF
D gene: TRBD2; J gene: TRBJ2-7; clone size: few; V gene: TRBV11-2; CDR3 DNA: TGTGCCAGCAGCCCCGATAGCGGGGCATACGAGCAGTACTTC; CDR3 protein: CASSPDSGAYEQYF
D gene: .; J gene: TRBJ1-6; clone size: .; V gene: TRBV4-1; CDR3 DNA: TGCGCCAGCAGCCAAGATGACCCAAGCTCCTATAATTCACCCCTCCACTTT; CDR3 protein: CASSQDDPSSYNSPLHF
D gene: .; J gene: TRBJ2-5; clone size: .; V gene: TRBV7-9; CDR3 DNA: TGTGCCAGCAGCTTAGGGCTAGCGCTAGTCGGGGAGACCCAGTACTTC; CDR3 protein: CASSLGLALVGETQYF
D gene: .; J gene: TRBJ1-5; clone size: .; V gene: TRBV6-1; CDR3 DNA: TGTGCCAGCAGTGAAGGTCCCCACACCCGGGTTGCCGGTCAGCCCCAGCATTTT; CDR3 protein: CASSEGPHTRVAGQPQHF
D gene: .; J gene: TRBJ1-5; clone size: .; V gene: TRBV19; CDR3 DNA: TGTGCCAGTAGCCTGGACAGCCGCAATCAGCCCCAGCATTTT; CDR3 protein: CASSLDSRNQPQHF
D gene: .; J gene: TRBJ2-7; clone size: .; V gene: TRBV11-2; CDR3 DNA: TGTGCCAGCAGCTTAGGCGGGACCGCCCGAAACAACGAGCAGTACTTC; CDR3 protein: CASSLGGTARNNEQYF
D gene: TRBD1; J gene: TRBJ2-1; clone size: .; V gene: TRBV6-4; CDR3 DNA: TGTGCCAGCAGTGACGGGACAGGGGGCAATGAGCAGTTCTTC; CDR3 protein: CASSDGTGGNEQFF
D gene: TRBD1; J gene: TRBJ1-4; clone size: .; V gene: TRBV6-6; CDR3 DNA: TGTGCCAGCAGTTACTCGGGACAGGGTGAAAAACTGTTTTTT; CDR3 protein: CASSYSGQGEKLFF
D gene: .; J gene: TRBJ1-1; clone size: .; V gene: TRBV21-1; CDR3 DNA: TGTGCCAGCAGCAAATCGTCTCGGGACAGGCGGACTGAAGCTTTCTTT; CDR3 protein: CASSKSSRDRRTEAFF
D gene: TRBD1; J gene: TRBJ1-2; clone size: .; V gene: TRBV14; CDR3 DNA: TGTGCCAGCAGCCAAGAACCCGGGACAGCCAATTCCCGATCGGGCTACACCTTC; CDR3 protein: CASSQEPGTANSRSGYTF
D gene: .; J gene: TRBJ2-2; clone size: once; V gene: TRBV6-1; CDR3 DNA: TGTGCCAGCAGGGACGGACGGGAGACCGGGGAGCTGTTTTTT; CDR3 protein: CASRDGRETGELFF
D gene: .; J gene: TRBJ2-1; clone size: .; V gene: TRBV27; CDR3 DNA: TGTGCCAGCAGCCGCGGTATGTTATGGAGTGAGCAGTTCTTC; CDR3 protein: CASSRGMLWSEQFF
D gene: TRBD2; J gene: TRBJ2-2; clone size: few; V gene: TRBV7-6; CDR3 DNA: TGTGCCAGCAGCTTATATAGCGGGAGGAGTACCGGGGAGCTGTTTTTT; CDR3 protein: CASSLYSGRSTGELFF
D gene: .; J gene: TRBJ1-1; clone size: once; V gene: TRBV5-1; CDR3 DNA: TGCGCCAGCAGCTTGGGGTCAGGGTACGGGACTGAAGCTTTCTTT; CDR3 protein: CASSLGSGYGTEAFF
D gene: .; J gene: TRBJ1-1; clone size: .; V gene: TRBV7-9; CDR3 DNA: TGTGCCAGCAGCTCCCTAACCCCTGGGGACCGGACTAAACCTGAAGCTTTCTTT; CDR3 protein: CASSSLTPGDRTKPEAFF
D gene: .; J gene: TRBJ1-5; clone size: .; V gene: TRBV25-1; CDR3 DNA: TGTGCCAGCAGTGAATATGGGAGCAATCAGCCCCAGCATTTT; CDR3 protein: CASSEYGSNQPQHF
D gene: .; J gene: TRBJ2-5; clone size: .; V gene: TRBV5-1; CDR3 DNA: TGCGCCAGCAGCTTGGGAACTGGGGGAGAGACCCAGTACTTC; CDR3 protein: CASSLGTGGETQYF